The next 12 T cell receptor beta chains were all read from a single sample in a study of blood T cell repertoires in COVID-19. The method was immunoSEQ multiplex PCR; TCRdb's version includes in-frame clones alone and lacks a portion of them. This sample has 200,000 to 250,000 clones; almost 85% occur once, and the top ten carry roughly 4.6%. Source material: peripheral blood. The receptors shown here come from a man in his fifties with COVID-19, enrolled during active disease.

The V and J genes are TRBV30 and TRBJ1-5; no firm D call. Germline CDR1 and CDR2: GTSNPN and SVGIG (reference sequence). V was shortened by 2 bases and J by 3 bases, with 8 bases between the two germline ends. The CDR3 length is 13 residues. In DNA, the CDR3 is TGTGCCTGGAGTTCCCGGGACAATCAGCCCCAGCATTTT. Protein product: CAWSSRDNQPQHF.

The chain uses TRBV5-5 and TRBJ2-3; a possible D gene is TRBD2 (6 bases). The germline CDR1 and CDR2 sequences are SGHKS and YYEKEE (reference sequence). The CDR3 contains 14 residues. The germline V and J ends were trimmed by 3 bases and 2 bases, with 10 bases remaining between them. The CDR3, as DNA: TGTGCCAGCAGCTGGGGGGTCCTCACAGATACGCAGTATTTT. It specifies CASSWGVLTDTQYF.

In nucleotides, the CDR3 is TGTGCCAGCAGCCGAGGCGAGCGGGGGGACTACTACGGGGATACGCAGTATTTT. Its protein is CASSRGERGDYYGDTQYF. The chain joins TRBV3-1 (or the pseudogene TRBV3-2) to TRBJ2-3; 9 nucleotides match TRBD2. The CDR3 extends over 18 amino acids. V lost 4 bases and J lost 6; bases outside the gene matches: 17. The germline V gene has CDR1 LGHDT and CDR2 YNNKEL (reference sequence).

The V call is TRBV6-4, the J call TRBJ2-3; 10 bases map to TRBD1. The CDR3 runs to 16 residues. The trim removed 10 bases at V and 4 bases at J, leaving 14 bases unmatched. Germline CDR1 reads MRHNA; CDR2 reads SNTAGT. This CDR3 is CANSVSDRGVSDTQYF. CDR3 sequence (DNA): TGTGCCAACAGCGTGTCGGACAGGGGGGTATCAGATACGCAGTATTTT.

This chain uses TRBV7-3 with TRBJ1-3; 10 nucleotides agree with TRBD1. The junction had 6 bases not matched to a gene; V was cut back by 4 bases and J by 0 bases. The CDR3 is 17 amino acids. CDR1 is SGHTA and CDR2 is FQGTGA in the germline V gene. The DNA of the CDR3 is TGTGCCAGCAGCTACCCGACAGGGGGCCTCTCTGGAAACACCATATATTTT. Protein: CASSYPTGGLSGNTIYF. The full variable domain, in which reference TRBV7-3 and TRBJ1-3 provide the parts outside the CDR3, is GAGVSQTPSNKVTEKGKYVELRCDPISGHTALYWYRQSLGQGPEFLIYFQGTGAADDSGLPNDRFFAVRPEGSVSTLKIQRTERGDSAVYLCASSYPTGGLSGNTIYFGEGSWLTVV.

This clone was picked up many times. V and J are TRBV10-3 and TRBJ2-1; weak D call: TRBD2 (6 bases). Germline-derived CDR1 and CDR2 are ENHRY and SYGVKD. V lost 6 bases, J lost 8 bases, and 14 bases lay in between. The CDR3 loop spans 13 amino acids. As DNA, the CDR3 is TGTGCCATCAGCGAGGTATCGGGGGATGAGCAGTTCTTC. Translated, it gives CAISEVSGDEQFF.

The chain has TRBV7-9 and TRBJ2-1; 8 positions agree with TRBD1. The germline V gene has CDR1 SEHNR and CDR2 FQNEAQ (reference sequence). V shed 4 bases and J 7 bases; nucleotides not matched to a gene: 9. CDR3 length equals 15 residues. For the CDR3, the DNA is TGTGCCAGCAGCTCCCCGGGACAGGCAACGAATGAGCAGTTCTTC. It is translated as CASSSPGQATNEQFF.

The CDR3 here is CASSQDVGQGTEQYF. The DNA for the CDR3 is TGCGCCAGCAGCCAAGATGTGGGACAGGGGACCGAGCAGTACTTC. The chain has TRBV4-3 and TRBJ2-7; 10 bases fit TRBD1. The CDR3 sequence is 15 residues long. The trim removed 0 bases at V and 6 bases at J, leaving 5 bases unmatched. Germline loops: CDR1 LGHNA, CDR2 YSLEER.

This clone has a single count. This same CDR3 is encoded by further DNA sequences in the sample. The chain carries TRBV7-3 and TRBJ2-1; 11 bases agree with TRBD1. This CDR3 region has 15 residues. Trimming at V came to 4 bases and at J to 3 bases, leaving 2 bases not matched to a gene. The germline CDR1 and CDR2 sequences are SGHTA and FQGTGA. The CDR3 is CASSSGTGGYNEQFF. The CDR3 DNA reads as TGTGCCAGCAGCTCTGGGACAGGGGGCTACAATGAGCAGTTCTTC. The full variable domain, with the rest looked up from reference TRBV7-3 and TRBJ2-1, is GAGVSQTPSNKVTEKGKYVELRCDPISGHTALYWYRQSLGQGPEFLIYFQGTGAADDSGLPNDRFFAVRPEGSVSTLKIQRTERGDSAVYLCASSSGTGGYNEQFFGPGTRLTVL.

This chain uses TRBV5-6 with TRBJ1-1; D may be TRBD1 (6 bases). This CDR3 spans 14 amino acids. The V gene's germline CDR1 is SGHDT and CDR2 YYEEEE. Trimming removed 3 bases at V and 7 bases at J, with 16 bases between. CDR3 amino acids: CASSSIGQRYEAFF. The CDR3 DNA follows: TGTGCCAGCAGCTCGATAGGACAGCGATATGAAGCTTTCTTT.

CDR3: CASNHGATGDTEAFF. The CDR3 coding sequence is TGTGCCAGCAACCACGGGGCGACAGGGGACACTGAAGCTTTCTTT. V usage is TRBV28 and J usage is TRBJ1-1; 8 bases agree with TRBD1. This CDR3 is built from 15 residues. Germline CDR1 reads MDHEN; CDR2 reads SYDVKM. The ends lost 7 bases at V and 3 bases at J; junction bases unmatched: 10.

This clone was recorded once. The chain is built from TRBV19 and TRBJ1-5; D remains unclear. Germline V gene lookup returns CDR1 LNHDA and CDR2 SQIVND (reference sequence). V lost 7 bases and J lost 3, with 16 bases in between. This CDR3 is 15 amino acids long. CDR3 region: CASTPGTRSNQPQHF. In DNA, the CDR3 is TGTGCCAGTACACCAGGTACAAGGTCCAATCAGCCCCAGCATTTT.